This TCR beta chain was found in a study of EBV T-cell therapy then PD-1 blockade in nasopharyngeal carcinoma. Treatment: AdE1-LMPpoly-expanded autologous EBV-specific T-cell therapy followed by anti-PD-1 nivolumab. In the case of this clone: Its antigen remains unknown.

The method was immunoSEQ multiplex PCR; TCRdb's version includes in-frame clones alone and lacks a portion of them. The sample consists of 15,000 to 20,000 clones, 84% of them appearing once. Germline CDR1 and CDR2: MNHEY and SMNVEV (reference sequence). V lost 5 bases and J 4 bases, leaving 11 bases between the germline ends. The CDR3 length is 13 residues. The chain is built from TRBV27 and TRBJ1-1; possible D gene TRBD1, 6 bases. The receptor's source is a man aged 40-49 years with nasopharyngeal carcinoma. The specimen was CD8+ T cells from blood, collected around day 35 from a patient whose treatment included autologous EBV-specific T cells and nivolumab. CDR3 in DNA: TGTGCCAGCAGTGGGGGGCTGGGCACTGAAGCTTTCTTT. Translation gives CASSGGLGTEAFF.